These 11 T cell receptor beta chains came from one sample sequenced in a study of blood T cell repertoires in COVID-19. Produced via immunoSEQ multiplex PCR; TCRdb's table is partial and in-frame only. The sample lists under 300,000 clones, roughly 88% occurring once. Input material: PBMCs or T cells enriched from blood (not recorded which). These receptors originate from a woman aged 35 to 49 with acute COVID-19.

J is TRBJ1-2 and V is TRBV29-1, with D perhaps matching TRBD1 (6 bases). The CDR3 contains 15 residues. Between the trimmed V and J ends, which lost 3 bases and 5 bases, there was a span of 19 bases. CDR1 is SQVTM and CDR2 is ANQGSEA in the germline V gene. This CDR3 is CSVDDRTQAGYGYTF. Written as DNA, the CDR3 is TGCAGCGTTGATGACAGGACTCAGGCAGGGTATGGCTACACCTTC.

This chain uses TRBV5-1 with TRBJ2-7; a possible D gene is TRBD2 (6 bases). Germline V gene sequence: CDR1 SGHRS, CDR2 YFSETQ. The V end was cut by 4 bases, the J end by 2 bases, with 13 bases between. This CDR3 spans 14 amino acids. The chain's CDR3 is CASSPEGTPYEQYV. The CDR3 nucleotides read TGCGCCAGCAGCCCGGAGGGGACCCCCTACGAGCAGTACGTC.

The CDR3 sequence is CASKRAGDSYEQYV. CDR3 DNA sequence: TGCGCCAGCAAGAGAGCAGGGGATTCCTACGAGCAGTACGTC. V and J are TRBV5-1 and TRBJ2-7; tentative D call: TRBD1 (6 bases). Germline CDR1 is SGHRS and CDR2 is YFSETQ. The V end lost 6 bases, the J end lost 1 base, and 14 bases lay between the germline ends. The length of the CDR3 is 14 residues.

The chain couples TRBV27 to TRBJ1-2; 7 bases agree with TRBD1. Germline values: CDR1 MNHEY, CDR2 SMNVEV (reference sequence). With 1 base clipped from V and 10 bases from J, the junction kept 6 bases outside the gene matches. The CDR3 contains 13 residues. The CDR3 region is CASSLLPGQAYTF. The CDR3 DNA reads as TGTGCCAGCAGTTTATTACCCGGACAGGCCTACACCTTC.

To note about this clone: Compared with germline, one end of the junction differs, possibly owing to a read error. V is TRBV7-2 and J is TRBJ1-3; 10 positions agree with TRBD1. Germline assignment: CDR1 SGHTA and CDR2 FQGNSA. CDR3 length: 16 amino acids. CDR3 coding DNA: TGTGCCAGCAGCCACCCGGGACAGGGGTCTGCAAACACCATATATTTT. It codes for CASSHPGQGSANTIYF.

The chain uses TRBV2 and TRBJ2-7, with 9 bases aligning to TRBD1. J gave up 4 bases and V 6 bases, and 7 bases lay outside the gene matches. Germline V CDR1 and CDR2: SNHLY, FYNNEI. The CDR3 loop spans 14 amino acids. The CDR3 region is CASRWDRESYEQYF. CDR3 coding DNA: TGTGCCAGCAGGTGGGACAGGGAATCGTACGAGCAGTACTTC.

In this sample, this clone turned up a few times. The chain combines TRBV9 with TRBJ2-2; TRBD1 matches at 10 bases. Germline CDR1 reads SGDLS; CDR2 reads YYNGEE. Trimming removed 3 bases from V and 1 base from J; junction bases left unmatched: 3. This CDR3 is 16 amino acids long. This CDR3 reads CASSAWDRGNTGELFF. DNA for the CDR3: TGTGCCAGCAGCGCTTGGGACAGGGGGAACACCGGGGAGCTGTTTTTT. Full variable domain (rest looked up from reference TRBV9 and TRBJ2-2): DSGVTQTPKHLITATGQRVTLRCSPRSGDLSVYWYQQSLDQGLQFLIQYYNGEERAKGNILERFSAQQFPDLHSELNLSSLELGDSALYFCASSAWDRGNTGELFFGEGSRLTVL.

V gene TRBV19 combines with J gene TRBJ1-5; TRBD1 is a possible D gene (6 bases). Deletions cut 0 bases from V and 6 bases from J, with 12 bases between. Germline lookup yields CDR1 LNHDA and CDR2 SQIVND (reference sequence). The CDR3 is 15 residues long. The CDR3 here is CASSIEGALSQPQHF. In DNA form, the CDR3 reads TGTGCCAGTAGTATAGAGGGGGCTTTAAGTCAGCCCCAGCATTTT.

This chain uses TRBV3-1 (or the pseudogene TRBV3-2) with TRBJ1-6; a weak D match, TRBD1 (6 bases). The CDR3 spans 13 residues. V shed 1 base and J shed 18 bases, with 16 bases lying between them. CDR1 and CDR2 (germline): LGHDT, YNNKEL (reference sequence). CDR3 sequence: CASSQVQGGNYHF. The CDR3 DNA is TGTGCCAGCAGCCAAGTGCAAGGGGGAAATTACCACTTT.

The rearrangement joins TRBV7-2 to TRBJ1-2; D is perhaps TRBD1 (6 bases). Germline CDR1 SGHTA, CDR2 FQGNSA. V shed 1 base and J shed 3 bases, with 9 bases lying between them. CDR3 length: 14 amino acids. The CDR3 here is CASSLETGHYGYTF. CDR3 DNA: TGTGCCAGCAGCTTAGAAACAGGGCACTATGGCTACACCTTC.

This clone came up many times. The chain is built from TRBV19 and TRBJ2-3, with D possibly being TRBD2 (6 bases). In germline, CDR1 is LNHDA, CDR2 SQIVND (reference sequence). There are 16 residues in the CDR3. V was cut by 4 bases and J by 0 bases, with 14 bases left in between. The CDR3 spells CASSTFSGHSTDTQYF. The CDR3 nucleotides are TGTGCCAGTAGTACTTTTAGCGGACATAGCACAGATACGCAGTATTTT.